Listed below are T cell receptor beta chains from one sample, sequenced in a study of T cell responses to AZD1222 COVID-19 vaccine. Measured with immunoSEQ multiplex PCR; TCRdb has only the in-frame clones, and not every one. The data show about 150,000 clones, approximately 91% seen once. Sequences were derived from peripheral blood, sampled 28 days after the second AZD1222 dose. These receptors all come from an adult who received the AZD1222 COVID-19 vaccine. The CDR3 runs from the conserved cysteine through the conserved F or W. A D gene is named only where the DNA matches it firmly. The size field is filled for only some rows; it gives once, few, many or a size class.

D gene: NA; CDR3 length: 14; clone size: NA; J gene: TRBJ2-7; V gene: TRBV3-1/TRBV3-2; CDR3 DNA: TGTGCCAGCAGCCAAGATCCAGGGTCTGGGGAGCAGTACTTC; CDR3 protein: CASSQDPGSGEQYF
D gene: NA; CDR3 length: 18; clone size: NA; J gene: TRBJ1-2; V gene: TRBV5-5; CDR3 DNA: TGTGCCAGCAGCTTGTCTAAAACATGGGGCCGGCCGCCGTATGGCTACACCTTC; CDR3 protein: CASSLSKTWGRPPYGYTF
D gene: TRBD1; CDR3 length: 16; clone size: NA; J gene: TRBJ1-6; V gene: TRBV25-1; CDR3 DNA: TGTGCCAGCAGTGATAATCGGCAGGGGGGCAATTCACCCCTCCACTTT; CDR3 protein: CASSDNRQGGNSPLHF
D gene: NA; CDR3 length: 12; clone size: NA; J gene: TRBJ2-3; V gene: TRBV12-3/TRBV12-4; CDR3 DNA: TGTGCCAGCAGTTTAAGGCGAGATACGCAGTATTTT; CDR3 protein: CASSLRRDTQYF
D gene: NA; CDR3 length: 15; clone size: NA; J gene: TRBJ1-1; V gene: TRBV28; CDR3 DNA: TGTGCCAGCAGCCCCTTGCGGCTCCTAAACACTGAAGCTTTCTTT; CDR3 protein: CASSPLRLLNTEAFF
D gene: NA; CDR3 length: 13; clone size: NA; J gene: TRBJ2-7; V gene: TRBV7-8; CDR3 DNA: TGTGCCAGCAGCTCTCGGCAGGTGAGGGAGCAGTACTTC; CDR3 protein: CASSSRQVREQYF
D gene: NA; CDR3 length: 15; clone size: NA; J gene: TRBJ2-3; V gene: TRBV11-2; CDR3 DNA: TGTGCCAGCAGCTTTCAGCCATCAAGCACAGATACGCAGTATTTT; CDR3 protein: CASSFQPSSTDTQYF
D gene: NA; CDR3 length: 13; clone size: NA; J gene: TRBJ1-4; V gene: TRBV12-3/TRBV12-4; CDR3 DNA: TGTGCCAGCAGTTTAACCGGGGGTGAAAAACTGTTTTTT; CDR3 protein: CASSLTGGEKLFF
D gene: NA; CDR3 length: 16; clone size: NA; J gene: TRBJ1-2; V gene: TRBV25-1; CDR3 DNA: TGTGCCAGCAGTGACCCCGGGACGGCTCTCGGGTATGGCTACACCTTC; CDR3 protein: CASSDPGTALGYGYTF
D gene: NA; CDR3 length: 16; clone size: few; J gene: TRBJ2-3; V gene: TRBV5-8; CDR3 DNA: TGTGCCAGCAGCCTAACCTTTTATCCGGGTATGGATACGCAGTATTTT; CDR3 protein: CASSLTFYPGMDTQYF
D gene: TRBD1; CDR3 length: 13; clone size: once; J gene: TRBJ2-7; V gene: TRBV6-5; CDR3 DNA: TGTGCCAGCGGGACAGGGGTGGGGTACGAGCAGTACTTC; CDR3 protein: CASGTGVGYEQYF